The sequence of this T cell receptor (beta chain) was determined in a study of blood T cell repertoires in COVID-19 (dated by TCRdb to the early 2020s). Broadly, across the study: Samples covering the acute and convalescent phases of COVID-19 were provided by collaborators in the United States, Italy and Spain. The samples were drawn from two sources: the first 160 participants of the ongoing ImmuneRACE study, and 1,000 to 1,500 subjects contributed by 6 global collaborators. Deeply sampled blood TCRbeta repertoires from subjects exposed to, actively infected with, or recovered from COVID-19 were included in the dataset. HLA class I and class II types, where available, came from metadata supplied by the sample provider rather than from assay-based typing. The repertoires were released in a freely available public database intended as a resource for research on the immune response to SARS-CoV-2. A de-identified subject ID, COVID-19 status, age in years and sex were almost always included in the sample metadata. The prospective study material was composed of cDNA or gDNA derived from T cells, B-cell-depleted T cells, or PBMCs. On the study overall, not on this receptor specifically: How much clinical and demographic metadata was included differed by source and by participant, and the metadata was provided uncurated.

TCRbeta CDR3 regions were amplified from genomic DNA using the immunoSEQ Assay, a bias-controlled multiplex PCR. The paper's data handling went like this. The number of nucleated cells in each sample was estimated from the amplification of reference gene primers within the assay. To quantify the absolute abundance of each unique TCRbeta CDR3 rearrangement, sequence reads were collapsed and filtered. For each sample, productive Simpson clonality was calculated as the square root of Simpson's diversity index over productive rearrangements. Sourced from immuneACCESS, this table was stored by TCRdb with only in-frame sequences that have V and J called. A share of the clones is absent; for the studies checked, an unresolved V gene accounts for under half, and the remainder has no known explanation. D and trimming were read from the DNA, whereas the V and J calls and clone size are those reported in that table. Counted in this sample were about 50,000 clones; roughly nine tenths of them appeared once. 28% of the sample is taken by the ten largest.

A word on this clone: Which antigen it targets is not known. One base away there is no much larger clone; base qualities are not given.

The CDR3 spans 14 residues, from the cysteine through the phenylalanine. Just CDR3 DNA is preserved here, 42 bases in frame from base 1. CDR1 SEHNR and CDR2 FQNEAQ were looked up in the germline V gene (reference sequence). Ends trimmed: V by 5 bases, J by 12 bases; bases unmatched to a gene: 10. The collaborating institutions used their own protocols to collect whole blood in K2EDTA tubes. Collaborator samples were shipped for TCRbeta analysis as frozen whole blood, isolated PBMCs, or DNA extracted from either sample type. Material for sequencing was peripheral blood. The sequence was collected from a woman aged 80 or over with acute or convalescent COVID-19. The chain is assembled from TRBV7-9 and TRBJ1-6, with 7 bases matching TRBD1. This receptor has the CDR3 CASSPGTALGPLHF. The base sequence is TGTGCCAGCAGCCCTGGGACAGCTTTAGGACCCCTCCACTTT.